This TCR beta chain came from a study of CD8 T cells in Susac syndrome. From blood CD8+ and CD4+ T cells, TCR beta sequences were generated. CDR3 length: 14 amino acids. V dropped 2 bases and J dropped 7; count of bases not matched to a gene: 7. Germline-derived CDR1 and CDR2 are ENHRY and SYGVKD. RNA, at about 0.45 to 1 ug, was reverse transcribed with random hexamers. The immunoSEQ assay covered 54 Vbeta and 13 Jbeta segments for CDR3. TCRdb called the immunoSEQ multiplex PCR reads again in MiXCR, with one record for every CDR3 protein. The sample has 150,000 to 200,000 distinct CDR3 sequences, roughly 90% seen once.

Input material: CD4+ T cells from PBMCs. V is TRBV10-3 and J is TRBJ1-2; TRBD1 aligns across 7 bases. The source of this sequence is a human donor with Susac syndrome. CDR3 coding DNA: TGTGCCATCAGTGAGAGACAGGGCATGGTTGGCTACACCTTC. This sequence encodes CAISERQGMVGYTF.